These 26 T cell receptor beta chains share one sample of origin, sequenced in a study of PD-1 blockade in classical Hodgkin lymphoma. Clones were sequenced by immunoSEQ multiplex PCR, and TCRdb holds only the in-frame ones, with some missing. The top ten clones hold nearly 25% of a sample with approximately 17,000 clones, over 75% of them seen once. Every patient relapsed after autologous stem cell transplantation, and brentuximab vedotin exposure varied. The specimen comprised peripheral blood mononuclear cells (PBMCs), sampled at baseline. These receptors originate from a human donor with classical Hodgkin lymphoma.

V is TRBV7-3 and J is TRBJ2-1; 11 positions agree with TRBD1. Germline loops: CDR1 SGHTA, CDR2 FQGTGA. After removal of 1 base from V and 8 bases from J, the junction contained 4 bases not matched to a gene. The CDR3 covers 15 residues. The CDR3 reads CASSLMGTGGYEQFF. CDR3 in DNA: TGTGCCAGCAGCTTAATGGGGACAGGGGGTTATGAGCAGTTCTTC.

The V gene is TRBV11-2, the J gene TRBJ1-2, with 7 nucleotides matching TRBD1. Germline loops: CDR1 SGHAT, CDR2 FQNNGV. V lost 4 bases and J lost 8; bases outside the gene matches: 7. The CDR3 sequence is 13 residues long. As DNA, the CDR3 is TGTGCCAGCAGCTCCGACAGGGTTGGAGGCTACACCTTC. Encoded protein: CASSSDRVGGYTF.

CDR3 nucleotides: TGTGCCTGGAGTCGCCATTTACTTGAAGCTTTCTTT. The encoded protein is CAWSRHLLEAFF. The chain recombines TRBV30 with TRBJ1-1; D unclear. V was shortened by 2 bases and J by 7 bases, with 11 bases between the two germline ends. Germline V gives CDR1 GTSNPN, CDR2 SVGIG (reference sequence). The CDR3 runs to 12 residues. Together with reference TRBV30 and TRBJ1-1, the CDR3 gives the full variable domain: SQTIHQWPATLVQPVGSPLSLECTVEGTSNPNLYWYRQAAGRGLQLLFYSVGIGQISSEVPQNLSASRPQDRQFILSSKKLLLSDSGFYLCAWSRHLLEAFFGQGTRLTVV.

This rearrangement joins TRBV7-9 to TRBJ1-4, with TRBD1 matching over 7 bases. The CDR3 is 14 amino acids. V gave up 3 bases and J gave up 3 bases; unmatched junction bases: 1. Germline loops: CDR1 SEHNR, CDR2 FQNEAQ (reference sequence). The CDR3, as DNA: TGTGCCAGCAGCTTGGGACAGTCTAATGAAAAACTGTTTTTT. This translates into CASSLGQSNEKLFF. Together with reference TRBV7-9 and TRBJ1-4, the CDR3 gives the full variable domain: DTGVSQNPRHKITKRGQNVTFRCDPISEHNRLYWYRQTLGQGPEFLTYFQNEAQLEKSRLLSDRFSAERPKGSFSTLEIQRTEQGDSAMYLCASSLGQSNEKLFFGSGTQLSVL.

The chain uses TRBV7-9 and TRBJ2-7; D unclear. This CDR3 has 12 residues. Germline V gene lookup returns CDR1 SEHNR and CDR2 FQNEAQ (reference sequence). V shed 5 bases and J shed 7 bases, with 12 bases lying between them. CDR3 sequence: CASSPVLLEQYF. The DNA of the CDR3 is TGTGCCAGCAGCCCCGTCCTTCTGGAGCAGTACTTC.

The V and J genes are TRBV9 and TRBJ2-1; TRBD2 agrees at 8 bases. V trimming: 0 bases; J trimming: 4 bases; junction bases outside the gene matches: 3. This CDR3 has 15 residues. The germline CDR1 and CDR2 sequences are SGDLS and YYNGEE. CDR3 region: CASSVELAEYNEQFF. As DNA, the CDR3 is TGTGCCAGCAGCGTAGAACTAGCGGAATACAATGAGCAGTTCTTC.

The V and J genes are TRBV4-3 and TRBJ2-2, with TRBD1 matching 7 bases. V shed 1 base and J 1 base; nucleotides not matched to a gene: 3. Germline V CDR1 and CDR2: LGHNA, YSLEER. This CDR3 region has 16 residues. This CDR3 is CASSQVRTGNTGELFF. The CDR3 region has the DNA TGCGCCAGCAGCCAAGTTCGGACAGGGAACACCGGGGAGCTGTTTTTT.

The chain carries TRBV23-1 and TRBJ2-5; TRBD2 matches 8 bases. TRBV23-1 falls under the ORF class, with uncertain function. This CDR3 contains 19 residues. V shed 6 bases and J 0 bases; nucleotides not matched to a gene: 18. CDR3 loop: CASRLRYPARGRYQETQYF. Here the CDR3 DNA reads TGCGCCAGCAGGCTTCGTTACCCAGCTCGCGGGAGGTACCAAGAGACCCAGTACTTC.

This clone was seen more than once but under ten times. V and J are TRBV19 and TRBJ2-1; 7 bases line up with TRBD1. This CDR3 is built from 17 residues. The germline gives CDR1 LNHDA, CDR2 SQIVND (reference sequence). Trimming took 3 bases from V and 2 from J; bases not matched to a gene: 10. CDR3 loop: CASSISYRGRTYNEQFF. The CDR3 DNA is TGTGCCAGTAGTATTTCCTACAGGGGAAGGACCTACAATGAGCAGTTCTTC.

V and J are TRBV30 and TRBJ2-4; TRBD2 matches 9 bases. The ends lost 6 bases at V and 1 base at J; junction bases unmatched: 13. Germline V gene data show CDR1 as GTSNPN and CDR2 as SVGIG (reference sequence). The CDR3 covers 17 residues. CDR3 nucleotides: TGTGCCTGCCTCCGGGCGGGAGGGCCCTCGGCCAAAAACATTCAGTACTTC. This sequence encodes CACLRAGGPSAKNIQYF.

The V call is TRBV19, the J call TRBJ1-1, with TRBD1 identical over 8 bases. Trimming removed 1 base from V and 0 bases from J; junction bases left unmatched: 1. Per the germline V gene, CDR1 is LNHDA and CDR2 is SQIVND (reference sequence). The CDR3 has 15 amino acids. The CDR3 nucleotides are TGTGCCAGTAGTATAGGGGGACAGGTGAACACTGAAGCTTTCTTT. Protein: CASSIGGQVNTEAFF. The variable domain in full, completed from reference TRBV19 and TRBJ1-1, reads DGGITQSPKYLFRKEGQNVTLSCEQNLNHDAMYWYRQDPGQGLRLIYYSQIVNDFQKGDIAEGYSVSREKKESFPLTVTSAQKNPTAFYLCASSIGGQVNTEAFFGQGTRLTVV.

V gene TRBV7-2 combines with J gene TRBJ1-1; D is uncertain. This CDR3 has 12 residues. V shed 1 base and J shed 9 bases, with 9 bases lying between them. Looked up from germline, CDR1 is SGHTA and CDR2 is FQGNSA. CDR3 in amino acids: CASSLGAVQAFF. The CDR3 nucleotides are TGTGCCAGCAGCTTAGGCGCGGTTCAAGCTTTCTTT.

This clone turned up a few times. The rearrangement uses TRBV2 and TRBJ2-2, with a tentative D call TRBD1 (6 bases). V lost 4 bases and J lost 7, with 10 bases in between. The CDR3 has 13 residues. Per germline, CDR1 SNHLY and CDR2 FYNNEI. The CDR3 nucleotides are TGTGCCAGCAGTGTCAGGGGTGGCGGGGAGCTGTTTTTT. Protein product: CASSVRGGGELFF.

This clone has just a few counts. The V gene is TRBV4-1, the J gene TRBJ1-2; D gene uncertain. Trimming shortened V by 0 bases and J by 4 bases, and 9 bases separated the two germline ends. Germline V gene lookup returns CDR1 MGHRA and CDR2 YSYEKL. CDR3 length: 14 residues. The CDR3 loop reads CASSQDGDVYGYTF. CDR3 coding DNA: TGCGCCAGCAGCCAAGACGGGGATGTCTATGGCTACACCTTC.

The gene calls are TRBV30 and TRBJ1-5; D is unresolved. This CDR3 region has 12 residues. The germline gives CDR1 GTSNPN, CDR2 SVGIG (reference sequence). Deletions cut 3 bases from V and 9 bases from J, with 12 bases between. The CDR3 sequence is CAWSTRGRPQHF. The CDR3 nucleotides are TGTGCCTGGAGCACACGAGGGAGGCCCCAGCATTTT.

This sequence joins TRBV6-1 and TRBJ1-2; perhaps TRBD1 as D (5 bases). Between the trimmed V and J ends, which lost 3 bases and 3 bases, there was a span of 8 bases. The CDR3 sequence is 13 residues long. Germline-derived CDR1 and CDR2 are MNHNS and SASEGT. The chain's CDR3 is CASSDGTYYGYTF. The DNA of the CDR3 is TGTGCCAGCAGTGACGGGACTTACTATGGCTACACCTTC.

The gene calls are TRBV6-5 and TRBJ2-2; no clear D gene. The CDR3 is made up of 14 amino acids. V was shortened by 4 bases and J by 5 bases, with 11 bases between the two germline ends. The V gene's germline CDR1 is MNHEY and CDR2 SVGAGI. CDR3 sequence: CASSSQTPTGELFF. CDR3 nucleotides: TGTGCCAGCAGTTCCCAGACCCCTACCGGGGAGCTGTTTTTT.

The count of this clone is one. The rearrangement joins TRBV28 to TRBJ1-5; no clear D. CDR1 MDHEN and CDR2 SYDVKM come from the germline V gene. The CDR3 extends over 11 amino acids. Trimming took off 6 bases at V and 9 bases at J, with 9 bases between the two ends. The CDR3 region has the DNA TGTGCCAGCAGCCCGGGAGGGCCCCAGCATTTT. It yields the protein CASSPGGPQHF.

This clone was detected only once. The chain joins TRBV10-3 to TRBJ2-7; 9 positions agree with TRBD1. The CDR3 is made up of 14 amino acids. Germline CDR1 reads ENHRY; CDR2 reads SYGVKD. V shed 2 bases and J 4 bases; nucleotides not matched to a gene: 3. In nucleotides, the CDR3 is TGTGCCATCAGTGAGCTGGACAGGGGTTACGAGCAGTACTTC. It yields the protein CAISELDRGYEQYF.

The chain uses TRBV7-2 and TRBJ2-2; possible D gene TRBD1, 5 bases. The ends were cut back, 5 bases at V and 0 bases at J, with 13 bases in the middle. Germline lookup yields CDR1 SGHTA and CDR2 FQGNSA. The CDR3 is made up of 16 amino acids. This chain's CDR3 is CASSPGDRSNTGELFF. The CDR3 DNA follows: TGTGCCAGCAGCCCTGGTGACAGATCGAACACCGGGGAGCTGTTTTTT.

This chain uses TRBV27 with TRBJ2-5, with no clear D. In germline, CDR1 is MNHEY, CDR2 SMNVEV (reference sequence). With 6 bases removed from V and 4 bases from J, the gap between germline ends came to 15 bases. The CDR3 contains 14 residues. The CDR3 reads CASSNLNKRETQYF. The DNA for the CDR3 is TGTGCCAGCAGCAACCTCAACAAGAGAGAGACCCAGTACTTC.

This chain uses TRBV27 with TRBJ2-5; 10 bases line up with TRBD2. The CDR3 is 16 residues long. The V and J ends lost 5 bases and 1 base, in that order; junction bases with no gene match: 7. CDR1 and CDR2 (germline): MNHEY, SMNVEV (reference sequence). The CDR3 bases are TGTGCCAGCAGTCCCAGAGCGGGAGGGCCCCAAGAGACCCAGTACTTC. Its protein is CASSPRAGGPQETQYF.

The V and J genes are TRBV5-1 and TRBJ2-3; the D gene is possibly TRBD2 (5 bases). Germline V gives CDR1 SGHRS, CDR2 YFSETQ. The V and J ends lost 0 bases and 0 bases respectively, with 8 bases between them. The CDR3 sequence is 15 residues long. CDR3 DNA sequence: TGCGCCAGCAGCTTGGGGAGCGGAAGCACAGATACGCAGTATTTT. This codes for CASSLGSGSTDTQYF.

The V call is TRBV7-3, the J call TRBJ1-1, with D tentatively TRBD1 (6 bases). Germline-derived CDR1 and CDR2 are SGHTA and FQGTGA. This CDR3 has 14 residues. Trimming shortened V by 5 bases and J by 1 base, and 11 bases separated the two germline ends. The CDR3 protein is CASSTRGGNTEAFF. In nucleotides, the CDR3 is TGTGCCAGCAGCACCAGGGGAGGGAACACTGAAGCTTTCTTT.

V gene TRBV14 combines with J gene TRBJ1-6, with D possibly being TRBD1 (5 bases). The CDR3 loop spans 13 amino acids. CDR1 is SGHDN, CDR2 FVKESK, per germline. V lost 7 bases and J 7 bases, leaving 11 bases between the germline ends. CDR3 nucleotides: TGTGCCAGCACCCCGGGGCCGAATTCACCCCTCCACTTT. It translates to CASTPGPNSPLHF.

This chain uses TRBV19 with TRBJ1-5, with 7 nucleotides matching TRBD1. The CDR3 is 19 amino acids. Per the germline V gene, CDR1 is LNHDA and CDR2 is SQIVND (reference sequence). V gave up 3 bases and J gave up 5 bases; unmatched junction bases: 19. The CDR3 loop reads CASSIIRWNRGGVDQPQHF. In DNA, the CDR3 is TGTGCCAGTAGTATTATAAGGTGGAACAGGGGTGGAGTAGATCAGCCCCAGCATTTT.